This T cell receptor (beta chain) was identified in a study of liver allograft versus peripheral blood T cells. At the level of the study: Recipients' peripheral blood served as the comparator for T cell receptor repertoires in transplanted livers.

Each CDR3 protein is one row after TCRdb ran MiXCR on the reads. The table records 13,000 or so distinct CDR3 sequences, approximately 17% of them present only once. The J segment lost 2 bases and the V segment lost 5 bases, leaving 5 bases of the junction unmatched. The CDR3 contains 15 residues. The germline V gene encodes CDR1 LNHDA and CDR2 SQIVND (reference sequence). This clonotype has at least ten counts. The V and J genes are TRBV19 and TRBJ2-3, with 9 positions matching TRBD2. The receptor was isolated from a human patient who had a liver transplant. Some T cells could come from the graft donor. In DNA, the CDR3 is TGTGCCAGTAGTTGGCTAGCGGGGCCCACAGATACGCAGTATTTT. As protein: CASSWLAGPTDTQYF.